The next 5 T cell receptor beta chains were all read from a single sample in a study of blood T cell repertoires in COVID-19. TCRdb's copy holds only in-frame clones and misses some; the assay was immunoSEQ multiplex PCR. The table has 240,000 or so clones, just under 85% seen once. Input material: peripheral blood. Source of these receptors: a woman of 80 years or more with acute or convalescent COVID-19.

This clone has a handful of counts. The chain links TRBV10-3 to TRBJ1-5; TRBD1 might be the D (5 bases). Germline-derived CDR1 and CDR2 are ENHRY and SYGVKD. CDR3 length equals 16 residues. V was cut by 5 bases and J by 0 bases, with 14 bases left in between. In DNA form, the CDR3 reads TGTGCCATCAGTCCTACAGGAGATAATAGCAATCAGCCCCAGCATTTT. It yields the protein CAISPTGDNSNQPQHF.

This chain joins TRBV6-5 and TRBJ2-5; a weak D match, TRBD1 (6 bases). This CDR3 is 13 amino acids long. V dropped 8 bases and J dropped 9 bases, with 19 bases sitting between them. Germline-derived CDR1 and CDR2 are MNHEY and SVGAGI. In DNA form, the CDR3 reads TGTGCCAGCCACCGAAGGGGGATTGGGTCCCAGTACTTC. It yields the protein CASHRRGIGSQYF.

The chain has TRBV5-1 and TRBJ2-1; 10 bases are shared with TRBD1. CDR1 is SGHRS, CDR2 YFSETQ, per germline. J gave up 9 bases and V 3 bases, and 6 bases lay outside the gene matches. The CDR3 extends over 14 amino acids. CDR3 in DNA: TGCGCCAGCAGCTCCGGACAGGGGGTGGGTGAGCAGTTCTTC. Its translation: CASSSGQGVGEQFF.

At least ten counts were recorded for this clone. The chain is built from TRBV5-1 and TRBJ1-1; D not certain. The CDR3 runs 17 residues. The germline CDR1 and CDR2 sequences are SGHRS and YFSETQ. Trimming left V 0 bases short and J 0 bases short, with 15 bases between. DNA of the CDR3: TGCGCCAGCAGCTTGGCCGGCAGGCTTTCGATGAACACTGAAGCTTTCTTT. Translating gives CASSLAGRLSMNTEAFF.

The rearrangement links TRBV2 to TRBJ1-6; a possible D gene is TRBD1 (6 bases). Deletions cut 4 bases from V and 8 bases from J, with 15 bases between. Per the germline V gene, CDR1 is SNHLY and CDR2 is FYNNEI. This CDR3 is built from 15 residues. The CDR3 sequence: CASSAATGIYSPLHF. The CDR3 DNA reads TGTGCCAGCAGTGCTGCGACAGGAATTTATTCACCCCTCCACTTT.